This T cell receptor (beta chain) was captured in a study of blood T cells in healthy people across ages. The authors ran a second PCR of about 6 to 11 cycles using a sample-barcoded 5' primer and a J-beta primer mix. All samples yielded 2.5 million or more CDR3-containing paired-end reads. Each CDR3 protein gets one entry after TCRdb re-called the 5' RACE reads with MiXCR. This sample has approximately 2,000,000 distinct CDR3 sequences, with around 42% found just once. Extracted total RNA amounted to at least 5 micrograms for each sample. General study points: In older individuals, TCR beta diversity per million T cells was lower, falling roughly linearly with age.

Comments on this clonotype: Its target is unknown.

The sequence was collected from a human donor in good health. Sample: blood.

The CDR3 region is CASSAYRGDNEQFF. The DNA of the CDR3 is TGTGCCAGCAGTGCTTACAGGGGTGACAATGAGCAGTTCTTC. The V call is TRBV12-3 or TRBV12-4, the J call TRBJ2-1; 7 nucleotides agree with TRBD1. The CDR3 runs to 14 residues. The ends lost 5 bases at V and 5 bases at J; junction bases unmatched: 6.